Presented here are 6 T cell receptor beta chains from one specimen sequenced in a study of PD-1 blockade in classical Hodgkin lymphoma. Time point reported: cycle 4 day 1 (C4D1), after 5 to 7 weeks of nivolumab. Every one of the patients relapsed after autologous stem cell transplantation (brentuximab vedotin exposure was variable). It was by magnetic negative selection that CD4+ T cells were purified from thawed PBMCs. Measured with immunoSEQ multiplex PCR; TCRdb has only the in-frame clones, and not every one. The data show under 20,000 clones, around 75% seen once. The sequences come from CD4+ T cells from blood, collected before the fourth cycle of nivolumab. Receptors originate from a human donor with classical Hodgkin lymphoma.

V gene TRBV2 combines with J gene TRBJ1-2; a weak D match, TRBD1 (5 bases). The CDR3 runs 12 residues. Germline values: CDR1 SNHLY, CDR2 FYNNEI. Trimming stripped 5 bases from V and 4 bases from J, with 8 bases between. The CDR3 region has the DNA TGTGCCAGCAGTTGGGACCCCTATGGCTACACCTTC. This encodes CASSWDPYGYTF.

Judged by abundance, this clone is medium-sized. The gene calls are TRBV4-2 and TRBJ2-2; no firm D call. Germline CDR1 LGHNA, CDR2 YNFKEQ. The V gene lost 2 bases and the J gene lost 5 bases, with 3 bases spanning the gap. This CDR3 spans 12 amino acids. CDR3 nucleotides: TGTGCCAGCAGCCAACCTACCGGGGAGCTGTTTTTT. It specifies CASSQPTGELFF.

In its sample, this clone was seen a few times. The chain has TRBV2 and TRBJ1-5; a possible D gene is TRBD1 (6 bases). The V gene's germline CDR1 is SNHLY and CDR2 FYNNEI. Trimming cost V 6 bases and J 4 bases, with 13 bases left between them. The CDR3 runs 14 residues. DNA of the CDR3: TGTGCCAGCAGCCTGGGGGGGGCGAATCAGCCCCAGCATTTT. Its protein is CASSLGGANQPQHF.

The V gene is TRBV4-1, the J gene TRBJ2-7, with D perhaps matching TRBD1 (6 bases). The CDR3 sequence is 16 residues long. Germline V gene sequence: CDR1 MGHRA, CDR2 YSYEKL. The V gene lost 3 bases and the J gene lost 2 bases, with 17 bases spanning the gap. CDR3 coding DNA: TGCGCCAGCAGCCACGCCCCCGGGACATTTCCCTACGAGCAGTACTTC. This translates into CASSHAPGTFPYEQYF.

For this clone: The identical CDR3 is also encoded by other nucleotide sequences in the sample. The chain employs TRBV5-1 and TRBJ1-2; no clear D gene. This CDR3 has 15 amino acids. The ends were cut back, 0 bases at V and 8 bases at J, with 17 bases in the middle. In germline, CDR1 is SGHRS, CDR2 YFSETQ. The CDR3 reads CASSLDGDTLRGYTF. The CDR3 region has the DNA TGCGCCAGCAGCTTGGATGGGGATACCCTCCGCGGCTACACCTTC.

In this sample, this clone turned up once. V usage is TRBV5-4 and J usage is TRBJ1-1, with no clear D. The germline CDR1 and CDR2 sequences are SGHNT and YYREEE (reference sequence). This CDR3 has 12 amino acids. V was pared by 2 bases and J by 7 bases, with 9 bases between. In DNA form, the CDR3 reads TGTGCCAGCAGCTTCCCAGGCCTTGAAGCTTTCTTT. The encoded protein is CASSFPGLEAFF. Looking up the rest from reference TRBV5-4 and TRBJ1-1 gives the full variable domain: ETGVTQSPTHLIKTRGQQVTLRCSSQSGHNTVSWYQQALGQGPQFIFQYYREEENGRGNFPPRFSGLQFPNYSSELNVNALELDDSALYLCASSFPGLEAFFGQGTRLTVV.